This is a list of T cell receptor beta chains from one sample in a study of regulatory T cells in long-lasting Graves disease. Each CDR3 protein gets one entry after TCRdb re-called the multiplex PCR reads with MiXCR. Found here are 450,000 to 600,000 distinct CDR3 sequences, about 14% of them singletons; the top ten hold roughly a tenth. The same sample was also used in a study of T cells in Graves' hyperthyroidism and ophthalmopathy.

This specimen was peripheral blood mononuclear cells (PBMCs), taken at new diagnosis, from a patient treated with antithyroid drugs. Receptors originate from a man aged 25 to 45 with Graves disease. Each CDR3 is given with its conserved first and last residue. The order of the fields is V gene, D gene, clone size, J gene, CDR3 protein, CDR3 DNA. A D gene is named only where the DNA matches it firmly. Sizes are listed as once, few, many or a size class.

V gene: TRBV5-5; D gene: TRBD1; clone size: many; J gene: TRBJ2-7; CDR3 protein: CASSSMRRDRIYEQYF; CDR3 DNA: TGTGCCAGCAGCTCTATGCGCCGGGACAGGATCTACGAGCAGTACTTC
V gene: TRBV20-1; D gene: NA; clone size: many; J gene: TRBJ2-1; CDR3 protein: CSASPLADPYNEQFF; CDR3 DNA: TGCAGTGCTAGCCCCTTAGCGGATCCCTACAATGAGCAGTTCTTC
V gene: TRBV5-1; D gene: NA; clone size: many; J gene: TRBJ1-2; CDR3 protein: CASSSGGTRNYGYTF; CDR3 DNA: TGCGCCAGCAGCTCTGGGGGGACGAGGAACTATGGCTACACCTTC
V gene: TRBV20-1; D gene: TRBD1; clone size: many; J gene: TRBJ2-4; CDR3 protein: CSARTGADIQYF; CDR3 DNA: TGCAGTGCAAGGACAGGGGCGGACATTCAGTACTTC
V gene: TRBV11-2; D gene: NA; clone size: many; J gene: TRBJ2-3; CDR3 protein: CASSFRGKSDTQYF; CDR3 DNA: TGTGCCAGCAGCTTTCGGGGGAAATCAGATACGCAGTATTTT
V gene: TRBV29-1; D gene: TRBD1; clone size: many; J gene: TRBJ1-2; CDR3 protein: CSVGWTIQGDGDYTF; CDR3 DNA: TGCAGCGTTGGTTGGACAATTCAGGGGGACGGAGACTACACCTTC
V gene: TRBV7-2; D gene: NA; clone size: many; J gene: TRBJ1-1; CDR3 protein: CASSQVRGTTEAFF; CDR3 DNA: TGTGCCAGCAGTCAAGTCCGGGGGACCACTGAAGCTTTCTTT
V gene: TRBV25-1; D gene: NA; clone size: many; J gene: TRBJ1-5; CDR3 protein: CASSAGAGQPQHF; CDR3 DNA: TGTGCCAGCAGTGCGGGTGCAGGGCAGCCCCAGCATTTT
V gene: TRBV13; D gene: TRBD1; clone size: many; J gene: TRBJ1-4; CDR3 protein: CASSPDRGRGNEKLFF; CDR3 DNA: TGTGCCAGCAGCCCCGACAGGGGTAGGGGTAATGAAAAACTGTTTTTT
V gene: TRBV12-3/TRBV12-4; D gene: NA; clone size: many; J gene: TRBJ2-5; CDR3 protein: CASSVVSGGPETQYF; CDR3 DNA: TGTGCCAGCAGTGTAGTTAGCGGAGGCCCAGAGACCCAGTACTTC
V gene: TRBV7-8; D gene: TRBD2; clone size: many; J gene: TRBJ2-1; CDR3 protein: CASSLELAGSYNEQFF; CDR3 DNA: TGTGCCAGCAGCTTAGAGCTAGCGGGATCCTACAATGAGCAGTTCTTC
V gene: TRBV25-1; D gene: NA; clone size: many; J gene: TRBJ2-3; CDR3 protein: CASSEARTDTQYF; CDR3 DNA: TGTGCCAGCAGTGAGGCACGCACAGATACGCAGTATTTT